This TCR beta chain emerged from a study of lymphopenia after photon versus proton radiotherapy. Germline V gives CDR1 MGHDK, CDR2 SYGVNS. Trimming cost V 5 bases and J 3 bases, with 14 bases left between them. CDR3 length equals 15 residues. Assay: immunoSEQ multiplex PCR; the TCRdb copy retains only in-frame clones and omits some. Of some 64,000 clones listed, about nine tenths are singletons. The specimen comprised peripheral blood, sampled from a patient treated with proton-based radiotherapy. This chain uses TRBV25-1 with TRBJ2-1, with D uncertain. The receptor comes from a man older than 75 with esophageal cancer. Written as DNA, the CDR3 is TGTGCCAGCAGTTGGGCCCTAGGAGTCTACAATGAGCAGTTCTTC. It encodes CASSWALGVYNEQFF.